The 27 T cell receptor beta chains given below trace back to one sample, sequenced in a study of blood T cells in healthy people across ages. Through a sample-barcoded 5' primer and a J-beta primer mix, a second PCR was run for roughly 6 to 12 cycles. TCRdb independently ran MiXCR on the 5' RACE reads; one entry per CDR3 protein. This table has some 760,000 distinct CDR3 sequences, about 25% appearing once. This sample was shared with a second study, whose subject was T cells of mothers and their children.

Sequencing used blood. All receptors derive from a boy younger than 18 in good health.

V and J are TRBV20-1 and TRBJ1-1; D gene ambiguous. Germline values: CDR1 DFQATT, CDR2 SNEGSKA (reference sequence). The CDR3 is 14 amino acids. The germline V and J ends were trimmed by 5 bases and 1 base, with 14 bases remaining between them. As DNA, the CDR3 is TGCAGTGCTGGCTTTGCGACGCGGAACACTGAAGCTTTCTTT. It encodes CSAGFATRNTEAFF.

As to this clonotype: A read error may produce the germline difference seen at one junction end. V and J are TRBV5-1 and TRBJ1-2; perhaps TRBD1 as D (5 bases). The CDR3 covers 14 residues. Germline-derived CDR1 and CDR2 are SGHRS and YFSETQ. Here the CDR3 reads CASSLSGTDSGHTF. DNA of the CDR3: TGCGCCAGCAGCTTGTCCGGGACGGATAGTGGCCACACCTTC.

The V call is TRBV21-1, the J call TRBJ1-5; TRBD1 is taken as the D call from the table, unchecked against the DNA. TRBV21-1 is a pseudogene segment. The CDR3 is made up of 17 amino acids. CDR3 in DNA: TGTGCCAGCAGCAAATTGGGACAGCAGACCAACAATCAGCCCCAGAATTTT. Translation: CASSKLGQQTNNQPQNF.

This clonotype was seen more than once but under ten times. V gene TRBV4-3 combines with J gene TRBJ2-3; TRBD2 might be the D (5 bases). V lost 0 bases, J lost 4 bases, and 14 bases lay in between. Per germline, CDR1 LGHNA and CDR2 YSLEER. The CDR3 runs to 16 residues. The CDR3 coding sequence is TGCGCCAGCAGCCAAGACAGGAGGATAGTCTCAGATACGCAGTATTTT. It encodes CASSQDRRIVSDTQYF.

The gene calls are TRBV5-1 and TRBJ2-2; D tentatively reads TRBD1 or TRBD2 (5 bases each). CDR3 size: 15 residues. Trimming removed 2 bases from V and 6 bases from J, with 14 bases in between. Germline V gene lookup returns CDR1 SGHRS and CDR2 YFSETQ. CDR3 bases: TGCGCCAGCAGCTTTACAATTCGAGGGGCCGGGGAGCTGTTTTTT. Its translation is CASSFTIRGAGELFF.

In its sample, this clonotype was seen a few times. This sequence joins TRBV7-9 and TRBJ1-5; tentative D call: TRBD1 (5 bases). Trimming shortened V by 0 bases and J by 0 bases, and 12 bases separated the two germline ends. Per germline, CDR1 SEHNR and CDR2 FQNEAQ (reference sequence). The CDR3 runs 17 residues. Here the CDR3 reads CASSLAGTGYSNQPQHF. The CDR3 DNA is TGTGCCAGCAGCTTAGCCGGGACCGGTTATAGCAATCAGCCCCAGCATTTT.

V and J are TRBV20-1 and TRBJ1-2, with TRBD1 identical over 7 bases. The V gene end was trimmed by 3 bases and the J gene end by 12 bases; junction bases not matched to a gene: 13. The CDR3 extends over 13 amino acids. Germline CDR1 reads DFQATT; CDR2 reads SNEGSKA (reference sequence). DNA of the CDR3: TGCAGTGCTAGTGGGCAGGGGGTCCTATGGAACACCTTC. It yields the protein CSASGQGVLWNTF.

This clonotype was detected a few times. The chain recombines TRBV6-5 with TRBJ1-1; 7 bases align to TRBD1. Per the germline V gene, CDR1 is MNHEY and CDR2 is SVGAGI. This CDR3 contains 15 residues. The V and J ends lost 7 bases and 4 bases, in that order; junction bases with no gene match: 12. The CDR3 reads CASTRSQGRGTEAFF. Written as DNA, the CDR3 is TGTGCCAGCACCCGATCACAGGGGAGGGGCACTGAAGCTTTCTTT.

The V and J genes are TRBV5-1 and TRBJ2-7, with 9 nucleotides matching TRBD1. This CDR3 has 17 amino acids. Germline CDR1 is SGHRS and CDR2 is YFSETQ. V shed 6 bases and J 0 bases; nucleotides not matched to a gene: 13. The CDR3 reads CASKEGTGPTSSYEQYF. The CDR3 DNA reads TGCGCCAGCAAGGAAGGGACAGGGCCAACTAGCTCCTACGAGCAGTACTTC.

The rearrangement uses TRBV7-2 and TRBJ2-5, with a possible D match to TRBD2 (6 bases). Trimming stripped 7 bases from V and 1 base from J, with 13 bases between. CDR3 length: 14 amino acids. The germline V gene has CDR1 SGHTA and CDR2 FQGNSA. CDR3 protein: CASNYREPQETQYF. In DNA, the CDR3 is TGTGCCAGCAATTATCGGGAGCCCCAAGAGACCCAGTACTTC.

This clonotype appeared a few times. The chain is built from TRBV9 and TRBJ1-2, with 9 bases identical to TRBD1. With 0 bases clipped from V and 5 bases from J, the junction kept 8 bases outside the gene matches. The CDR3 contains 16 residues. Germline V gene sequence: CDR1 SGDLS, CDR2 YYNGEE. The CDR3 DNA follows: TGTGCCAGCAGCGTAGGAGACAGGGGGGTAGAGTATGGCTACACCTTC. Encoded protein: CASSVGDRGVEYGYTF.

This clonotype was seen only a few times. CDR3 nucleotides: TGTGCCACGAGGACGGCTGCGGGGGAGACCCAGTACTTC. It translates to CATRTAAGETQYF. The chain combines TRBV19 with TRBJ2-5, with D maybe TRBD2 (6 bases). With 10 bases removed from V and 5 bases from J, the gap between germline ends came to 17 bases. Germline CDR1 is LNHDA and CDR2 is SQIVND (reference sequence). The CDR3 has 13 residues.

This clonotype was seen more than once but under ten times. This rearrangement joins TRBV7-9 to TRBJ2-2; 9 bases fit TRBD1. This CDR3 contains 17 residues. The trim removed 5 bases at V and 3 bases at J, leaving 10 bases unmatched. Germline lookup yields CDR1 SEHNR and CDR2 FQNEAQ (reference sequence). The DNA of the CDR3 is TGTGCCAGCAGCGCACCCCGGGACAGGGACTACACCGGGGAGCTGTTTTTT. It is translated as CASSAPRDRDYTGELFF.

The chain combines TRBV20-1 with TRBJ2-7; D possibly corresponds to TRBD1 (6 bases). Germline lookup yields CDR1 DFQATT and CDR2 SNEGSKA (reference sequence). CDR3 length: 12 amino acids. Between the trimmed V and J ends, which lost 6 bases and 2 bases, there was a span of 11 bases. CDR3 nucleotide sequence: TGCAGTGCCCTGGACAGACCCTACGAGCAGTACTTC. It encodes CSALDRPYEQYF.

This clonotype was seen more than once but under ten times. The chain carries TRBV27 and TRBJ2-1; TRBD2 is a possible D gene (7 bases). Trimming pared 8 bases from V and 4 bases from J, leaving 18 bases between. The germline V gene encodes CDR1 MNHEY and CDR2 SMNVEV (reference sequence). This CDR3 region has 15 residues. In DNA, the CDR3 is TGTGCCAGCCATATAGGGGGGGGGCTATACAATGAGCAGTTCTTC. Residues: CASHIGGGLYNEQFF.

This sequence joins TRBV20-1 and TRBJ1-1; D might be TRBD1 (5 bases). Trimming took 2 bases from V and 5 from J, leaving 12 bases between them. Germline assignment: CDR1 DFQATT and CDR2 SNEGSKA (reference sequence). The CDR3 consists of 13 residues. The CDR3, as DNA: TGCAGTGCTAGATCGGGGGGGAAAACTGAAGCTTTCTTT. It specifies CSARSGGKTEAFF.

This clonotype was counted between two and nine times. CDR3 loop: CASSFGLSTEAFF. CDR3 nucleotides: TGTGCCAGCAGTTTCGGACTGAGCACTGAAGCTTTCTTT. V is TRBV6-6 and J is TRBJ1-1; D is unresolved. Trimming cost V 4 bases and J 4 bases, with 10 bases left between them. Looked up from germline, CDR1 is MNHNY and CDR2 is SVGAGI (reference sequence). CDR3 size: 13 residues.

This clonotype was seen a single time. The CDR3 DNA sequence: TGTGCCATCAGTCCCAGGGCATCCACTGAAGCTTTCTTT. Amino acid sequence: CAISPRASTEAFF. V is TRBV10-3 and J is TRBJ1-1; possibly TRBD1 for D (5 bases). The V gene lost 5 bases and the J gene lost 4 bases, with 11 bases spanning the gap. The germline gives CDR1 ENHRY, CDR2 SYGVKD. The CDR3 contains 13 residues.

Turning to this clonotype: One end of the junction fails to match germline, which may point to a read error. V is TRBV3-1 and J is TRBJ2-4, with D hard to call. This CDR3 is 12 amino acids long. From germline, CDR1 is LGHDT and CDR2 YNNKEL (reference sequence). This CDR3 is CASSHSNNIQYF. The CDR3 nucleotides are TGTGCCAGCAGCCATTCCAATAACATTCAGTACTTC.

This clonotype came up a few times. V gene TRBV28 combines with J gene TRBJ2-7; possibly TRBD1 for D (6 bases). V was trimmed by 5 bases and J by 6 bases, leaving 17 bases between them. This CDR3 has 14 amino acids. The germline V gene encodes CDR1 MDHEN and CDR2 SYDVKM. CDR3 protein: CASSLIYTGSEQYF. The CDR3 bases are TGTGCCAGCAGTCTCATTTACACAGGGAGCGAGCAGTACTTC.

This clonotype was observed once. This chain links TRBV28 with TRBJ2-7; 8 positions agree with TRBD1. Trimming at V came to 6 bases and at J to 5 bases, leaving 15 bases not matched to a gene. The CDR3 extends over 16 amino acids. The V gene's germline CDR1 is MDHEN and CDR2 SYDVKM. The CDR3 sequence is CASSLITGTGRNEQYF. The CDR3 nucleotides read TGTGCCAGCAGCCTTATAACCGGGACAGGACGCAACGAGCAGTACTTC.

For this clonotype: A junction boundary mismatches the germline segment, possibly from a read error. The rearrangement uses TRBV9 and TRBJ2-3, with D uncertain. The CDR3 contains 13 residues. The germline CDR1 and CDR2 sequences are SGDLS and YYNGEE. CDR3 residues: CAGSAIVEDTQYF. CDR3 DNA sequence: TGTGCCGGCAGCGCGATTGTGGAAGATACGCAGTATTTT.

As DNA, the CDR3 is TGCGCCAGCAGCCAAGATAATGTACAGGGAGCCTCCTACGAGCAGTACTTC. This gives the protein CASSQDNVQGASYEQYF. The chain links TRBV4-1 to TRBJ2-7; TRBD1 might be the D (6 bases). V gave up 0 bases and J gave up 0 bases, with 15 bases separating them. CDR3 size: 17 residues. The V gene's germline CDR1 is MGHRA and CDR2 YSYEKL.

This clonotype has more than one count but fewer than ten. V gene TRBV28 combines with J gene TRBJ2-7, with a weak D call TRBD1 (6 bases). The CDR3 length is 15 residues. The V end lost 1 base, the J end lost 5 bases, and 15 bases lay between the germline ends. Germline V gives CDR1 MDHEN, CDR2 SYDVKM. Written as DNA, the CDR3 is TGTGCCAGCAGTTTATCCGGGACACCCCAGAACGAGCAGTACTTC. The encoded protein is CASSLSGTPQNEQYF.

CDR3 sequence: CASGMDRGPSETQYF. CDR3 nucleotide sequence: TGTGCCAGCGGGATGGACAGGGGGCCTTCTGAGACCCAGTACTTC. The chain has TRBV28 and TRBJ2-5, with TRBD1 identical over 11 bases. The CDR3 has 15 residues. V lost 8 bases and J lost 5; bases outside the gene matches: 10. In germline, CDR1 is MDHEN, CDR2 SYDVKM.

This clonotype came up a few times. The chain is built from TRBV7-6 and TRBJ2-3; D gene uncertain. V was cut by 2 bases and J by 6 bases, with 9 bases left in between. The germline V gene encodes CDR1 SGHVS and CDR2 FNYEAQ. The CDR3 is 13 residues long. The CDR3: CASSLPAGDTQYF. CDR3 bases: TGTGCCAGCAGCTTACCGGCTGGGGATACGCAGTATTTT.

This clonotype was seen a handful of times. The V call is TRBV29-1, the J call TRBJ1-1; TRBD1 matches at 7 bases. V lost 6 bases to trimming and J lost 7 bases; unmatched junction nucleotides: 8. The CDR3 length is 12 residues. CDR1 and CDR2 from the germline V gene are SQVTM and ANQGSEA. CDR3 DNA: TGCAGCGTCGCGAGCGGGACAGATGAAGCTTTCTTT. Amino acid sequence: CSVASGTDEAFF.